This T cell receptor beta chain was recorded in a study of response to subunit inactivated influenza vaccine. Findings of the study overall: The authors suggested that few new T cells are recruited per seasonal influenza vaccination.

MiXCR, run by TCRdb on the RT-PCR reads, gives a single entry per CDR3 protein. The repertoire holds over 800,000 distinct CDR3 sequences, 21% seen once, with 9.5% to 13% in the top ten. This clonotype was observed a few times. The antigen remains unidentified. V was trimmed by 4 bases and J by 0 bases, leaving 11 bases between them. The CDR3 extends over 15 amino acids. Germline V gene data show CDR1 as SGHTA and CDR2 as FQGNSA. The chain couples TRBV7-2 to TRBJ2-3, with D possibly matching TRBD1 (5 bases). Sequencing used PBMCs from blood, obtained about 5 days after vaccination. The origin of this receptor is a man aged 50 or older who received an inactivated influenza vaccine. The CDR3 sequence is CASSSHPGSTDTQYF. The CDR3 DNA sequence: TGTGCCAGCAGCTCCCACCCAGGGAGCACAGATACGCAGTATTTT.